The 17 T cell receptor beta chains below all came from one sample that was sequenced in a study of blood T cell repertoires in COVID-19. The assay was immunoSEQ multiplex PCR, and TCRdb's table has in-frame clones only and misses some. The sample comprises tens of thousands of clones, about 92% of which are singletons, and under 5.5% rests with the top ten. The sample comprised peripheral blood. These receptor sequences come from a man aged 45-65 years with active COVID-19.

The genes are TRBV3-1 (or the pseudogene TRBV3-2) and TRBJ2-5, with D unresolved. CDR1 is LGHDT and CDR2 is YNNKEL in the germline V gene (reference sequence). Trimming took off 2 bases at V and 5 bases at J, with 12 bases between the two ends. This CDR3 has 14 amino acids. CDR3 loop: CASSQSRPRETQYF. In DNA, the CDR3 is TGTGCCAGCAGCCAAAGTCGCCCTCGGGAGACCCAGTACTTC.

This clone was seen a few times. The chain employs TRBV5-1 and TRBJ2-3; 8 nucleotides agree with TRBD2. With V trimmed by 3 bases and J by 3 bases, 6 bases remained unmatched. This CDR3 is 15 amino acids long. Germline CDR1 SGHRS, CDR2 YFSETQ. The CDR3: CASSSGTRRTDTQYF. The CDR3 DNA reads TGCGCCAGCAGCTCCGGGACTAGGAGAACAGATACGCAGTATTTT.

This clone is labeled as medium-sized (0.01 to 0.1%). V and J are TRBV5-1 and TRBJ2-2; no clear D. The CDR3 spans 13 residues. Germline values: CDR1 SGHRS, CDR2 YFSETQ. Trimming removed 0 bases from V and 5 bases from J, with 5 bases in between. The CDR3 loop is CASSLVPTGELFF. The CDR3 DNA follows: TGCGCCAGCAGCTTGGTCCCGACCGGGGAGCTGTTTTTT.

The chain uses TRBV21-1 and TRBJ1-4. TRBV21-1 is an annotated pseudogene. This CDR3 is 15 amino acids long. The CDR3 DNA sequence: TGTGCCAGCAGCAAAGTCGCTTTAAGAGGGGAAAAACTGTTTTTT. Amino acids: CASSKVALRGEKLFF.

V usage is TRBV7-6 and J usage is TRBJ2-2; 7 nucleotides align to TRBD2. The CDR3 length is 17 residues. J gave up 4 bases and V 0 bases, and 8 bases lay outside the gene matches. The V gene's germline CDR1 is SGHVS and CDR2 FNYEAQ. CDR3: CASSLALGGTATGELFF. In nucleotides, the CDR3 is TGTGCCAGCAGCTTAGCGTTGGGAGGGACGGCCACCGGGGAGCTGTTTTTT. Looking up the rest from reference TRBV7-6 and TRBJ2-2 gives the full variable domain: GAGVSQSPRYKVTKRGQDVALRCDPISGHVSLYWYRQALGQGPEFLTYFNYEAQQDKSGLPNDRFSAERPEGSISTLTIQRTEQRDSAMYRCASSLALGGTATGELFFGEGSRLTVL.

This chain joins TRBV9 and TRBJ2-5; D is unresolved. The CDR3 length is 13 residues. Trimming shortened V by 1 base and J by 4 bases, and 8 bases separated the two germline ends. Germline values: CDR1 SGDLS, CDR2 YYNGEE. CDR3 bases: TGTGCCAGCAGCGTAAATTCAGGAGAGACCCAGTACTTC. Its protein is CASSVNSGETQYF.

The V and J genes are TRBV7-9 and TRBJ2-5; weak D call: TRBD2 (5 bases). Germline CDR1 reads SEHNR; CDR2 reads FQNEAQ (reference sequence). V shed 5 bases and J shed 2 bases, with 12 bases lying between them. The CDR3 spans 14 residues. For the CDR3, the DNA is TGTGCCAGCAGCCCCGGACTCCTGCAAGAGACCCAGTACTTC. This codes for CASSPGLLQETQYF.

This rearrangement joins TRBV7-9 to TRBJ2-1; D might be TRBD2 (6 bases). The V gene's germline CDR1 is SEHNR and CDR2 FQNEAQ (reference sequence). V shed 10 bases and J shed 4 bases, with 17 bases lying between them. The CDR3 sequence is 14 residues long. CDR3 DNA sequence: TGTGCCACCCCATGGGGGGACTCGTACAATGAGCAGTTCTTC. This encodes CATPWGDSYNEQFF. The full variable domain, completed using reference TRBV7-9 and TRBJ2-1, is DTGVSQNPRHKITKRGQNVTFRCDPISEHNRLYWYRQTLGQGPEFLTYFQNEAQLEKSRLLSDRFSAERPKGSFSTLEIQRTEQGDSAMYLCATPWGDSYNEQFFGPGTRLTVL.

This chain joins TRBV29-1 and TRBJ2-1, with 8 bases matching TRBD2. Germline CDR1 is SQVTM and CDR2 is ANQGSEA. This CDR3 contains 20 residues. Unmatched junction bases numbered 34, after V lost 4 bases and J lost 14 bases. CDR3 DNA: TGCAGCGTTGTCGGTGGAAATCACCGACGGGGGGGGACTAGTCTCGCCTTGGAGTTCTTC. Its translation is CSVVGGNHRRGGTSLALEFF.

The chain is built from TRBV7-2 and TRBJ2-7, with D perhaps matching TRBD2 (5 bases). V gave up 1 base and J gave up 2 bases, with 9 bases separating them. The CDR3 spans 14 residues. The V gene's germline CDR1 is SGHTA and CDR2 FQGNSA. The CDR3 loop is CASSLGRGAYEQYF. The CDR3 DNA follows: TGTGCCAGCAGCTTAGGCCGGGGAGCCTACGAGCAGTACTTC.

The chain carries TRBV5-1 and TRBJ1-3; 8 nucleotides align to TRBD1. V lost 5 bases, J lost 5 bases, and 6 bases stayed unmatched. CDR3 size: 14 residues. In germline, CDR1 is SGHRS, CDR2 YFSETQ. The CDR3 coding sequence is TGCGCCAGCAGTTCCCAGGGGGCCAGAAACACCATATATTTT. Translation: CASSSQGARNTIYF.

The rearrangement links TRBV24-1 to TRBJ2-7, with 10 bases matching TRBD1. V shed 4 bases and J 2 bases; nucleotides not matched to a gene: 7. The CDR3 consists of 16 residues. Germline assignment: CDR1 KGHDR and CDR2 SFDVKD. CDR3 in amino acids: CATSDPRDRGTYEQYF. The DNA of the CDR3 is TGTGCCACCAGTGACCCCAGGGACAGGGGTACCTACGAGCAGTACTTC.

J is TRBJ2-7 and V is TRBV7-9; TRBD2 is a possible D gene (5 bases). The V gene lost 3 bases and the J gene lost 5 bases, with 17 bases spanning the gap. The germline V gene has CDR1 SEHNR and CDR2 FQNEAQ (reference sequence). The CDR3 is 15 residues long. CDR3 sequence (DNA): TGTGCCAGCAGCTTCCCTTCGGGATCGAGGAACGAGCAGTACTTC. Protein sequence: CASSFPSGSRNEQYF.

The chain recombines TRBV3-1 (or the pseudogene TRBV3-2) with TRBJ2-1; a weak D match, TRBD2 (5 bases). Germline V CDR1 and CDR2: LGHDT, YNNKEL (reference sequence). CDR3 length equals 13 residues. The germline V and J ends were trimmed by 1 base and 10 bases, with 11 bases remaining between them. CDR3 residues: CASSQGGRREQFF. CDR3 nucleotides: TGTGCCAGCAGCCAAGGGGGAAGGAGGGAGCAGTTCTTC.

This sequence joins TRBV29-1 and TRBJ1-4; D might be TRBD1 (5 bases). The germline V gene encodes CDR1 SQVTM and CDR2 ANQGSEA. With 6 bases removed from V and 1 base from J, the gap between germline ends came to 15 bases. The CDR3 is 15 amino acids. The DNA for the CDR3 is TGCAGCGTCCTCAGGGAAAGGGGAACTAATGAAAAACTGTTTTTT. This encodes CSVLRERGTNEKLFF.

This chain joins TRBV9 and TRBJ2-2; 8 bases align to TRBD2. CDR1 is SGDLS, CDR2 YYNGEE, per germline. The V segment lost 0 bases and the J segment 7 bases; nucleotides outside the gene matches: 14. This CDR3 comprises 18 residues. Here the CDR3 reads CASSVGRSGGALHGELFF. The CDR3 DNA sequence: TGTGCCAGCAGCGTAGGTCGGTCGGGGGGGGCCCTCCACGGGGAGCTGTTTTTT. Filled out from reference TRBV9 and TRBJ2-2, the complete variable domain reads DSGVTQTPKHLITATGQRVTLRCSPRSGDLSVYWYQQSLDQGLQFLIQYYNGEERAKGNILERFSAQQFPDLHSELNLSSLELGDSALYFCASSVGRSGGALHGELFFGEGSRLTVL.

The J gene is TRBJ2-3, the V gene TRBV7-3; 11 nucleotides line up with TRBD2. CDR3 length: 16 residues. The V and J ends lost 4 bases and 4 bases, in that order; junction bases with no gene match: 7. Per the germline V gene, CDR1 is SGHTA and CDR2 is FQGTGA. The CDR3 region is CASSSKLAGASDTQYF. In DNA form, the CDR3 reads TGTGCCAGCAGCTCAAAACTAGCGGGAGCTTCAGATACGCAGTATTTT.